The 21 T cell receptor beta chains given below trace back to one sample, sequenced in a study of blood T cell repertoires in COVID-19. Assay: immunoSEQ multiplex PCR; the TCRdb copy retains only in-frame clones and omits some. The sample consists of 95,000 to 100,000 clones, around 87% of them appearing once. Sequenced material: peripheral blood. The receptors shown here come from a woman in her thirties with acute or convalescent COVID-19.

The rearrangement joins TRBV29-1 to TRBJ1-2; 7 bases agree with TRBD1. The length of the CDR3 is 11 residues. The V and J ends lost 8 bases and 5 bases, in that order; junction bases with no gene match: 5. Germline assignment: CDR1 SQVTM and CDR2 ANQGSEA. The CDR3 bases are TGCAGCTCAGGACAGGAGTATGGCTACACCTTC. Translation: CSSGQEYGYTF.

J is TRBJ2-5 and V is TRBV28, with D tentatively TRBD2 (5 bases). The CDR3 is 13 amino acids. Per the germline V gene, CDR1 is MDHEN and CDR2 is SYDVKM. V was clipped by 2 bases and J by 6 bases, with 10 bases between them. The CDR3 DNA reads TGTGCCAGCAGTTTAGGGCAGCGGCAGACCCAGTACTTC. Translating gives CASSLGQRQTQYF.

The chain joins TRBV7-9 to TRBJ1-5, with TRBD1 matching over 8 bases. V dropped 5 bases and J dropped 6; count of bases not matched to a gene: 9. CDR1 and CDR2 from the germline V gene are SEHNR and FQNEAQ (reference sequence). This CDR3 contains 15 residues. The CDR3 nucleotides are TGTGCCAGCAGCCTAGGACAGGGAGAAGGTCAGCCCCAGCATTTT. Translating gives CASSLGQGEGQPQHF.

The chain uses TRBV7-6 and TRBJ2-7; 9 positions match TRBD1. CDR1 SGHVS and CDR2 FNYEAQ come from the germline V gene. V dropped 4 bases and J dropped 0; count of bases not matched to a gene: 10. The length of the CDR3 is 17 residues. The CDR3 region has the DNA TGTGCCAGCAGCTCCCAAAGGACAGGGGCAAGCTCCTACGAGCAGTACTTC. It codes for CASSSQRTGASSYEQYF.

This clone was picked up a small number of times. This chain connects TRBV10-2 to TRBJ2-3; tentatively, D is TRBD1 (5 bases). The CDR3 runs 16 residues. CDR1 and CDR2 (germline): WSHSY, SAAADI. Trimming shortened V by 0 bases and J by 0 bases, and 10 bases separated the two germline ends. CDR3 nucleotide sequence: TGCGCCAGCAGTGAGTCGGCCAGGGATAGCACAGATACGCAGTATTTT. This gives the protein CASSESARDSTDTQYF.

V is TRBV19 and J is TRBJ1-3, with 8 positions matching TRBD1. J lost 0 bases, V lost 6 bases, and 13 bases had no gene match. The CDR3 loop spans 18 amino acids. The V gene's germline CDR1 is LNHDA and CDR2 SQIVND (reference sequence). This chain's CDR3 is CASSRSTAGQVSGNTIYF. DNA for the CDR3: TGTGCCAGTAGCCGGTCGACGGCGGGACAGGTCTCTGGAAACACCATATATTTT.

V usage is TRBV4-1 and J usage is TRBJ1-1, with D unresolved. Germline CDR1 and CDR2: MGHRA and YSYEKL. CDR3 length equals 15 residues. V lost 1 base and J 3 bases, leaving 12 bases between the germline ends. This CDR3 is CASSQGWVADTEAFF. DNA for the CDR3: TGCGCCAGCAGCCAAGGATGGGTGGCGGACACTGAAGCTTTCTTT.

V is TRBV9 and J is TRBJ2-7, with D perhaps matching TRBD2 (5 bases). V lost 4 bases to trimming and J lost 3 bases, with 11 bases between them. In germline, CDR1 is SGDLS, CDR2 YYNGEE. The CDR3 covers 13 residues. CDR3 region: CASSWELGYEQYF. Here the CDR3 DNA reads TGTGCCAGCAGCTGGGAGCTGGGCTACGAGCAGTACTTC.

Only one count was recorded for this clone. J is TRBJ2-7 and V is TRBV28; possibly TRBD1 for D (6 bases). V dropped 7 bases and J dropped 5 bases, with 18 bases sitting between them. The V gene's germline CDR1 is MDHEN and CDR2 SYDVKM. CDR3 size: 14 residues. CDR3 in DNA: TGTGCCAGCACCCCCCAGGGGTCGGCCCACGAGCAGTACTTC. This gives the protein CASTPQGSAHEQYF.

The gene calls are TRBV20-1 and TRBJ1-2; D not resolved. The CDR3 runs to 12 residues. CDR1 is DFQATT, CDR2 SNEGSKA, per germline (reference sequence). V dropped 3 bases and J dropped 4 bases, with 9 bases sitting between them. CDR3 sequence (DNA): TGCAGTGCTAGTCCGGGGAGCTATGGCTACACCTTC. Translation gives CSASPGSYGYTF.

This chain joins TRBV19 and TRBJ1-1, with D tentatively TRBD1 (5 bases). Trimming removed 3 bases from V and 1 base from J, with 12 bases in between. The CDR3 runs to 15 residues. Germline loops: CDR1 LNHDA, CDR2 SQIVND (reference sequence). The CDR3 spells CASSIGGRSNTEAFF. CDR3 bases: TGTGCCAGTAGTATCGGGGGACGGTCGAACACTGAAGCTTTCTTT.

J is TRBJ1-6 and V is TRBV2; 9 bases align to TRBD1. This CDR3 spans 16 amino acids. Germline assignment: CDR1 SNHLY and CDR2 FYNNEI. V gave up 0 bases and J gave up 8 bases; unmatched junction bases: 5. CDR3 DNA sequence: TGTGCCAGCAGTGAAGCAGACAGGGGGTTGGATTCACCCCTCCACTTT. Its protein product is CASSEADRGLDSPLHF.

This chain uses TRBV6-1 with TRBJ2-4; 10 bases agree with TRBD1. V trimming: 1 base; J trimming: 3 bases; junction bases outside the gene matches: 9. Germline-derived CDR1 and CDR2 are MNHNS and SASEGT. The CDR3 extends over 18 amino acids. The CDR3 reads CASSEVGQGLLGKNIQYF. CDR3 DNA sequence: TGTGCCAGCAGTGAAGTGGGACAGGGGTTGCTGGGCAAAAACATTCAGTACTTC.

The chain uses TRBV27 and TRBJ2-1; 10 bases map to TRBD1. The CDR3 is 19 residues long. Losses at the gene ends were 3 bases for V and 2 bases for J; bases not matched to a gene: 13. In germline, CDR1 is MNHEY, CDR2 SMNVEV (reference sequence). For the CDR3, the DNA is TGTGCCAGCAGTTTGCGAGGGACAGGGGCCATTATTACCTACAATGAGCAGTTCTTC. This codes for CASSLRGTGAIITYNEQFF.

The genes are TRBV29-1 and TRBJ2-7; the match to TRBD1 covers 7 bases. V lost 0 bases, J lost 3 bases, and 5 bases stayed unmatched. The CDR3 runs to 14 residues. Germline V gene sequence: CDR1 SQVTM, CDR2 ANQGSEA. Written as DNA, the CDR3 is TGCAGCGTTGAAGAGAGGGGGCGAGGCTACGAGCAGTACTTC. Its translation is CSVEERGRGYEQYF.

The gene calls are TRBV25-1 and TRBJ1-1, with unresolved D. This CDR3 is built from 11 residues. V lost 4 bases and J 2 bases, leaving 2 bases between the germline ends. Germline CDR1 reads MGHDK; CDR2 reads SYGVNS. CDR3 in amino acids: CASSANTEAFF. The CDR3 region has the DNA TGTGCCAGCAGTGCAAACACTGAAGCTTTCTTT.

This chain links TRBV18 with TRBJ1-1, with D tentatively TRBD1 (5 bases). Germline assignment: CDR1 KGHSH and CDR2 LQKENI. This CDR3 spans 16 amino acids. Trimming removed 2 bases at V and 2 bases at J, with 15 bases between. CDR3 protein: CASSPRQSTANTEAFF. The CDR3, as DNA: TGTGCCAGCTCACCAAGACAGAGCACCGCTAACACTGAAGCTTTCTTT.

The chain couples TRBV18 to TRBJ1-1; 9 bases align to TRBD1. This CDR3 has 14 amino acids. Losses at the gene ends were 3 bases for V and 5 bases for J; bases not matched to a gene: 4. Looked up from germline, CDR1 is KGHSH and CDR2 is LQKENI. The DNA of the CDR3 is TGTGCCAGCTCACCCTGGACAGGGGAAACTGAAGCTTTCTTT. The encoded protein is CASSPWTGETEAFF.

The rearrangement links TRBV3-1 (or the pseudogene TRBV3-2) to TRBJ1-2; a possible D gene is TRBD1 (5 bases). The germline V and J ends were trimmed by 4 bases and 8 bases, with 20 bases remaining between them. Germline V gene lookup returns CDR1 LGHDT and CDR2 YNNKEL (reference sequence). This CDR3 has 15 amino acids. CDR3 sequence reads: CASSPTQGPAGGYTF. In DNA, the CDR3 is TGTGCCAGCAGCCCCACTCAGGGCCCAGCCGGGGGCTACACCTTC.

The chain joins TRBV7-3 to TRBJ2-2; TRBD1 matches 7 bases. V lost 4 bases and J lost 2; bases outside the gene matches: 4. Germline values: CDR1 SGHTA, CDR2 FQGTGA. The length of the CDR3 is 15 residues. CDR3 protein: CASSSGDSNTGELFF. In DNA form, the CDR3 reads TGTGCCAGCAGCTCCGGGGACAGCAACACCGGGGAGCTGTTTTTT.

The genes are TRBV13 and TRBJ2-2, with D maybe TRBD2 (6 bases). The V end was cut by 5 bases, the J end by 5 bases, with 15 bases between. This CDR3 comprises 15 residues. Germline-derived CDR1 and CDR2 are PRHDT and FYEKMQ (reference sequence). The CDR3 coding sequence is TGTGCCAGCAGCCTCGGGAGAGGAAGAACCGGGGAGCTGTTTTTT. This sequence encodes CASSLGRGRTGELFF.